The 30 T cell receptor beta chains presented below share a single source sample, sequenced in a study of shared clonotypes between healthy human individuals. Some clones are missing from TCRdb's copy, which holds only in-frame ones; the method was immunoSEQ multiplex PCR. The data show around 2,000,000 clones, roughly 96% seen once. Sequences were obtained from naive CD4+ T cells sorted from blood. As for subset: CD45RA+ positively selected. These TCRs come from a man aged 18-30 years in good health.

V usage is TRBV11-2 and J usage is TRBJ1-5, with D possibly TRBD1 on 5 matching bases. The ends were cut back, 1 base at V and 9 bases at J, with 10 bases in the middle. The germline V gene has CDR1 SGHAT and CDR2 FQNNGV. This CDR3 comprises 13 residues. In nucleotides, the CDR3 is TGTGCCAGCAGCTTAGGGGGGAGTCGGCCCCAGCATTTT. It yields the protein CASSLGGSRPQHF.

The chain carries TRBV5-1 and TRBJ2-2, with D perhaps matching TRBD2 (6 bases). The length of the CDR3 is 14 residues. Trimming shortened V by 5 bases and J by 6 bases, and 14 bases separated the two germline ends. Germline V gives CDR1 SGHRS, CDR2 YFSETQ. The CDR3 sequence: CASRTGTPPGELFF. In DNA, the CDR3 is TGCGCCAGCAGAACCGGGACTCCTCCCGGGGAGCTGTTTTTT.

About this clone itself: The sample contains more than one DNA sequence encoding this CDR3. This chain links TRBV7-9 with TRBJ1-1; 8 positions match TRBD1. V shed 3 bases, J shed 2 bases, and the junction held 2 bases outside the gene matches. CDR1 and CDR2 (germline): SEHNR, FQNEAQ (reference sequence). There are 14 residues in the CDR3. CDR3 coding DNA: TGTGCCAGCAGCTTTGGACAGGGAAACACTGAAGCTTTCTTT. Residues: CASSFGQGNTEAFF.

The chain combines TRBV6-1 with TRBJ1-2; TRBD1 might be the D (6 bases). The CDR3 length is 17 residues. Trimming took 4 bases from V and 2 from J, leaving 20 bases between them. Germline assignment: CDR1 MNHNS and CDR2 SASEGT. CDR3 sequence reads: CASSARDPGHSNYGYTF. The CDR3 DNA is TGTGCCAGCAGTGCCCGAGATCCGGGACACTCCAACTATGGCTACACCTTC.

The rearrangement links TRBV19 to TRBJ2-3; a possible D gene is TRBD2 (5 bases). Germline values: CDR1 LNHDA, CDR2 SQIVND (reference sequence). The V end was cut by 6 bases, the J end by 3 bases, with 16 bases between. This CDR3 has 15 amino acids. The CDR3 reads CASSPAEGVTDTQYF. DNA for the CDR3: TGTGCCAGTAGCCCGGCTGAGGGCGTAACAGATACGCAGTATTTT.

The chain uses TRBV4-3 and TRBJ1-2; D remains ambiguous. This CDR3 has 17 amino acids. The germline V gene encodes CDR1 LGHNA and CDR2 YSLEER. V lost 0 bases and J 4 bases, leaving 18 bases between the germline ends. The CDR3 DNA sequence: TGCGCCAGCAGCCAAGACCCTCCGCAGGCCGGCGTCTATGGCTACACCTTC. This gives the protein CASSQDPPQAGVYGYTF.

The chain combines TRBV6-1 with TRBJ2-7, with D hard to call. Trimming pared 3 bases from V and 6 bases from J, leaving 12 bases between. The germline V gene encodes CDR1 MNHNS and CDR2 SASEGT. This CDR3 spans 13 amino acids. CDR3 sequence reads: CASSDVASREQYF. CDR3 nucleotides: TGTGCCAGCAGTGACGTGGCCTCGCGCGAGCAGTACTTC.

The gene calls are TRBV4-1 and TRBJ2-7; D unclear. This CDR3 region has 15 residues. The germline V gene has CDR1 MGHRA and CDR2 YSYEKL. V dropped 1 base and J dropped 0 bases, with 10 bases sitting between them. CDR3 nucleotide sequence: TGCGCCAGCAGCCAAGTTACTTTACCCTCCTACGAGCAGTACTTC. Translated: CASSQVTLPSYEQYF.

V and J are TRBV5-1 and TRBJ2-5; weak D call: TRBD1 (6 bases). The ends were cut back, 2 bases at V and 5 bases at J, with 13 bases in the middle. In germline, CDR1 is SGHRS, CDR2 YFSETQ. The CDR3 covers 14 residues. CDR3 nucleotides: TGCGCCAGCAGCTTCGAGAACAGGGTGGAGACCCAGTACTTC. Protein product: CASSFENRVETQYF. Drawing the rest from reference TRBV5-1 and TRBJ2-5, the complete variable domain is KAGVTQTPRYLIKTRGQQVTLSCSPISGHRSVSWYQQTPGQGLQFLFEYFSETQRNKGNFPGRFSGRQFSNSRSEMNVSTLELGDSALYLCASSFENRVETQYFGPGTRLLVL.

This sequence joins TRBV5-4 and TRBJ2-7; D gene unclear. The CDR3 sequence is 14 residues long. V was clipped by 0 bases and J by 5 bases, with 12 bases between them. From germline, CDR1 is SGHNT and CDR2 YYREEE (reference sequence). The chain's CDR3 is CASSLGRFVHEQYF. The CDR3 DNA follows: TGTGCCAGCAGCTTGGGACGGTTCGTCCACGAGCAGTACTTC.

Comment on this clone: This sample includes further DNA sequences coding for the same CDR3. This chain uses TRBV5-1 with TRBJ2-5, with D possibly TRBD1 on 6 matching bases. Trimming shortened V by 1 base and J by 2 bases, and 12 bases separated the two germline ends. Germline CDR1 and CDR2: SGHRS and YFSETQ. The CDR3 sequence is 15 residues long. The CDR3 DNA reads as TGCGCCAGCAGCTTGTCCGGTCAGGGGCAAGAGACCCAGTACTTC. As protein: CASSLSGQGQETQYF.

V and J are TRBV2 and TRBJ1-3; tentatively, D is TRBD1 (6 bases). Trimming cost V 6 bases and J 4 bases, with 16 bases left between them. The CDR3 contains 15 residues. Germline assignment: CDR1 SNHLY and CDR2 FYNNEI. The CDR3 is CASSAGQILGNTIYF. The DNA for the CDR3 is TGTGCCAGCAGCGCCGGACAGATCCTCGGAAACACCATATATTTT.

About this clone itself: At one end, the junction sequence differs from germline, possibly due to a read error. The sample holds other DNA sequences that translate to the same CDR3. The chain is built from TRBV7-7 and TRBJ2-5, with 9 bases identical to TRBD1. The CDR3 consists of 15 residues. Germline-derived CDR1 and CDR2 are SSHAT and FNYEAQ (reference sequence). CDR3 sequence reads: CASSSTGGGGETQYF. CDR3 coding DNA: TGTGCTAGCAGCTCCACAGGGGGCGGGGGAGAGACCCAGTACTTC. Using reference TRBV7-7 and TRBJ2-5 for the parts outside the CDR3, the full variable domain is GAGVSQSPRYKVTKRGQDVTLRCDPISSHATLYWYQQALGQGPEFLTYFNYEAQPDKSGLPSDRFSAERPEGSISTLTIQRTEQRDSAMYRCASSSTGGGGETQYFGPGTRLLVL.

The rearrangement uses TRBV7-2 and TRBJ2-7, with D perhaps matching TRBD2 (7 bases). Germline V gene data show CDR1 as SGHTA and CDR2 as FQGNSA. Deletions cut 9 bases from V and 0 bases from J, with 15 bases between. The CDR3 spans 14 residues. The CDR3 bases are TGTGCCAGTTCGGGGGGCGGTAGCTCCTACGAGCAGTACTTC. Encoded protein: CASSGGGSSYEQYF.

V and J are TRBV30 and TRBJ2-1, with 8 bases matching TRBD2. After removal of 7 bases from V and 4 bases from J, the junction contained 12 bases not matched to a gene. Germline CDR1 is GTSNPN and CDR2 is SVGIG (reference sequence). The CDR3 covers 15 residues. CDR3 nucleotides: TGTGCCTCAAACCCACCGGGGGGGCCTTACAATGAGCAGTTCTTC. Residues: CASNPPGGPYNEQFF.

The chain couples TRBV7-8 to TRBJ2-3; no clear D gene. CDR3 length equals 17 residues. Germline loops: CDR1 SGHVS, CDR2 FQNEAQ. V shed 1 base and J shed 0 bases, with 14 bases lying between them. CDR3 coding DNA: TGTGCCAGCAGCTTAGAACTTAGCACACCAAGCACAGATACGCAGTATTTT. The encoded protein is CASSLELSTPSTDTQYF.

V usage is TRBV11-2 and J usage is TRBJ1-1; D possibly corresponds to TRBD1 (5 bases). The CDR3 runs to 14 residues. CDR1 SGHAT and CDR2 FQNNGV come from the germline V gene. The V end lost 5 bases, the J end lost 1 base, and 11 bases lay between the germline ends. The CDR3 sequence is CASSVGLGNTEAFF. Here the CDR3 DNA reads TGTGCCAGCAGCGTGGGACTAGGGAACACTGAAGCTTTCTTT.

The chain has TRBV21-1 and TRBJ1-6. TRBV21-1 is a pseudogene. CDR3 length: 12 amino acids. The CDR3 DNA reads TGTGCCAGCAGCAAAGACGGGGCACCCCTCCACTTT. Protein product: CASSKDGAPLHF.

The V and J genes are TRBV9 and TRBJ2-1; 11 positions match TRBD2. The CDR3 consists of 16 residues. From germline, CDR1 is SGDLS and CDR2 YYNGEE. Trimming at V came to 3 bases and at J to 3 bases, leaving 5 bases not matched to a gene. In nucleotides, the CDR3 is TGTGCCAGCAGCGAGGGGACTAGCGGATTCTACAATGAGCAGTTCTTC. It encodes CASSEGTSGFYNEQFF.

The DNA for the CDR3 is TGTGCCAGCAGCCCCGTACAGGGAGGGAGTCAGCCCCAGCATTTT. It codes for CASSPVQGGSQPQHF. The chain carries TRBV7-2 and TRBJ1-5, with D perhaps matching TRBD1 (6 bases). This CDR3 comprises 15 residues. In germline, CDR1 is SGHTA, CDR2 FQGNSA. V was trimmed by 5 bases and J by 6 bases, leaving 17 bases between them.

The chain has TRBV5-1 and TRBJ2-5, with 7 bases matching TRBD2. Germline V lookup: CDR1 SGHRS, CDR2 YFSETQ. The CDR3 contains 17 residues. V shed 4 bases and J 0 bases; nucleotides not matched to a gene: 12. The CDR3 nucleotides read TGCGCCAGCAGCCCTGGAGGGCTAGCGGAAAACCAAGAGACCCAGTACTTC. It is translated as CASSPGGLAENQETQYF.

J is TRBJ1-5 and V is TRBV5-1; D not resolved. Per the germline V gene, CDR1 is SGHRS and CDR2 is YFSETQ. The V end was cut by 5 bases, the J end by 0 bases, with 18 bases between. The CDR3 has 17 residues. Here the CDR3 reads CASRAGSDYYSNQPQHF. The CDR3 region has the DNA TGCGCCAGCAGAGCCGGGTCAGACTATTATAGCAATCAGCCCCAGCATTTT.

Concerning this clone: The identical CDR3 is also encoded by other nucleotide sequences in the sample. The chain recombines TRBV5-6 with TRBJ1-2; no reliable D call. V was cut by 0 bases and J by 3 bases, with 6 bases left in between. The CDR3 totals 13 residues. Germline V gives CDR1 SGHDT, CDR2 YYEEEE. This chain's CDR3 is CASSLEGYYGYTF. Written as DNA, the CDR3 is TGTGCCAGCAGCTTGGAGGGATACTATGGCTACACCTTC.

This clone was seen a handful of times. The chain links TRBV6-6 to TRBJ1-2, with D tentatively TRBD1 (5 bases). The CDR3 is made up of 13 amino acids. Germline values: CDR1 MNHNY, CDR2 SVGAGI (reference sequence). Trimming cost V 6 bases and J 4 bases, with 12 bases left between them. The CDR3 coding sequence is TGTGCCAGCAGGGGGCGGGACTCCTATGGCTACACCTTC. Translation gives CASRGRDSYGYTF.

CDR3 region: CASRIFSSGANVLTF. For the CDR3, the DNA is TGTGCCAGCAGGATTTTTAGCTCTGGGGCCAACGTCCTGACTTTC. The chain is built from TRBV27 and TRBJ2-6; D unclear. The V gene lost 6 bases and the J gene lost 0 bases, with 9 bases spanning the gap. There are 15 residues in the CDR3. Germline lookup yields CDR1 MNHEY and CDR2 SMNVEV (reference sequence).

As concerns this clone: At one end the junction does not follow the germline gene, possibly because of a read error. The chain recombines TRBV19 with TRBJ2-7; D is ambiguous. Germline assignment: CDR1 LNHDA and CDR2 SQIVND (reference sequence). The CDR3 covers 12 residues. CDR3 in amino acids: CASSIGGYERYF. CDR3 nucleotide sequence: TGTGCCAGTAGTATTGGCGGTTACGAGCGGTACTTC.

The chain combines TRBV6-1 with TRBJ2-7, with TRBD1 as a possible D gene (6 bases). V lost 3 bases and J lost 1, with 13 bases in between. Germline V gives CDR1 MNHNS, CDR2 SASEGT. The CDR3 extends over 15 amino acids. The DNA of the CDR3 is TGTGCCAGCAGTGATCGCAGGGGAAGGTCCTACGAGCAGTACTTC. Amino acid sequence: CASSDRRGRSYEQYF.

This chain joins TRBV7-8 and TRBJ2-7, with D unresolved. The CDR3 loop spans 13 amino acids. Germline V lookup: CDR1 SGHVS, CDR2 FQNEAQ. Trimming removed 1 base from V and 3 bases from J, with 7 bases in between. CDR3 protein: CASSLGYSYEQYF. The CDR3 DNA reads TGTGCCAGCAGCTTAGGTTACAGCTACGAGCAGTACTTC.

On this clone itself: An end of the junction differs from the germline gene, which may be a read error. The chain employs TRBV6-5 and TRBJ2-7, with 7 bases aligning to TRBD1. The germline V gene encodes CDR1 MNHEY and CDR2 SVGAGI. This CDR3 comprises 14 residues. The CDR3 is CVSSFDRVIYEQYF. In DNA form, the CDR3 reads TGTGTCAGCAGTTTTGACAGGGTTATCTACGAGCAGTACTTC.

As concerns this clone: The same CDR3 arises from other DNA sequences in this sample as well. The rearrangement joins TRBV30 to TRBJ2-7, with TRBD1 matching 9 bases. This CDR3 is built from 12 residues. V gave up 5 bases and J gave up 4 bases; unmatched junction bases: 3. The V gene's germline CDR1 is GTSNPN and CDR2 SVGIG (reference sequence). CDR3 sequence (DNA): TGTGCCTGGGACAGGGGGTCGTACGAGCAGTACTTC. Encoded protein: CAWDRGSYEQYF.